This T cell receptor (beta chain) was captured in a study of cytomegalovirus exposure and HLA in healthy donors (dated 2017 in TCRdb). As for the study more broadly: An earlier analysis of approximately 640 of the donors reported 276 Gb of sequence data and some 100 million unique TCR beta sequences from some 180 million T cells. About 300 gigabases of sequencing data and roughly 90 million unique TCR sequences were included in an early release covering 550 to 800 HLA-typed donors. Among the roughly 400 genotyped donors, 75% to 90% belonged to the genetic ancestry cluster associated with self-reported Caucasian donors. The study aimed to test whether signatures of past pathogen exposure could be identified by cataloging public T cell receptors. Using immunosequencing, the study profiled T cell repertoires from roughly 650 subjects and related those repertoires to cytomegalovirus serostatus. Besides the first cohort of 666 subjects, a separate validation cohort made up of around 120 different subjects was used. High-throughput TCR immunosequencing, statistical association of individual TCRs with disease status, and machine learning were combined to predict cytomegalovirus infection status. A later analysis re-examined previously published TCR beta repertoires from more than 550 donors and added high-resolution HLA genotyping to investigate patterns of TCR occurrence. The later analysis used no new phenotypic data to find candidate immune exposures, relying instead on TCR beta sequences and their occurrence across donors. An earlier analysis of around 580 of the donors used high-throughput TCR beta sequencing to judge whether each TCR beta V gene segment behaved as functional or pseudogenic. Alongside the repertoire data, information on donor age, sex, ethnicity and CMV serostatus was compiled. Genome-wide SNP genotypes for about three fifths of the roughly 670 donors were used in a later genetic analysis, which treated that subset as a discovery cohort. Every discovery cohort repertoire had been produced on one sequencing platform. HLA typing included class I and class II loci at four-digit resolution. Typing coverage differed by locus: A, B, C, DRB1 and DQB1 were typed in roughly 620-630 donors, DQA1 in 522, DPA1 in some 570, and DPB1 in roughly 450. About five DR-DQ haplotypes were treated as single units for association and clustering because of strong linkage in the cohort. Across approximately 400 genotyped donors of the cohort, an average of roughly 200,000 unique TCR beta nucleotide sequences per donor were sequenced, and roughly 18% of those sequences were non-productive. Study-wide conclusions, independent of this receptor: When HLA alleles, especially DR and DQ, strongly co-occurred, TCR associations were difficult to assign to individual alleles. According to a later analysis, most CMV-associated TCR beta chains appeared to be HLA-restricted, and the HLA associations seemed to be driven largely by CMV exposure. In a later genetic analysis, fewer N-insertions in productive TCRs were reported among donors in an Asian-associated ancestry cluster than the approximately 710-donor mean. Sequencing depth was assumed to be roughly uniform across donors in the presence/absence analyses, though that assumption may not hold. Most TCR sequences were seen in very few donors, while some public TCRs were found in many individuals. Because counts were too low, roughly 16 rarely observed V segments, including chromosome 9 orphons, were left out of the earlier analysis of about 500 of the donors. For the cohort, immune exposure information was limited to CMV serostatus. An earlier analysis of approximately 500 of the donors showed that most TCR beta V segments appeared in productive rearrangements either about 90% or about 30% of the time, which broadly matched IMGT annotations. Linkage disequilibrium might explain the correlated functional status among segregating V segments, but an unknown experimental factor could not be ruled out. HLA typing was unavailable for some donors at each locus, so association tests used only the typed subset. In vitro tests confirmed that a few of the cytomegalovirus-associated TCR beta chains recognize cytomegalovirus antigens. In a later analysis, HLA-associated TCR beta chains were found to be more clonally expanded and to have lower generation probabilities than equally common non-associated chains. The authors suggested that the approach could potentially be generalized to other disease states and immunological phenotypes. A total of fewer than 200 TCR beta chains were listed by the study as associated with cytomegalovirus. A further reported finding was that TCR beta sequences accurately predicted the HLA-A and HLA-B alleles for most subjects in the first cohort. In both the original and validation cohorts, the classifier was reported to diagnose cytomegalovirus status with high specificity and sensitivity. A later analysis found that TCR association rates varied across HLA loci, with DRB1 alleles showing the most associated TCRs and HLA-C alleles the fewest. A cluster of highly shared sequence variants was judged likely to be a technical artifact of the sequencing pipeline. An association between a missense DCLRE1C variant and V-gene and J-gene trimming of TCR beta chains was found in a later genetic analysis and replicated in an independent cohort. In a later analysis, several top co-occurrence clusters were reported to appear linked to parvovirus B19, influenza, CMV and Epstein-Barr virus. In a later analysis, 16,951 TCR beta sequences were associated with specific HLA alleles at a false discovery rate of 0.05. In this cohort, only TCR beta chains were sequenced, and detectable features were limited by the absence of alpha or paired-chain data.

The cohort was made up of about 610 healthy bone marrow donors. All cohort members were sampled while nominally healthy, although unrecorded immune exposures were likely present. The donor was CMV seropositive and belonged to the group of more than 250 seropositive cohort members. Every donor gave a peripheral blood sample, and the peripheral blood mononuclear cells from that sample were used for TCR beta sequencing. Genomic DNA extraction from the blood cell samples was performed with the Qiagen DNeasy Blood Extraction Kit. On this clone itself: Which antigen it targets is not known. Base qualities are not provided; no much larger clone lies one nucleotide away.

Library preparation employed the immunoSEQ multiplex PCR assay. For the multiplex PCR, a mixture combining 60 forward primers for TCR Vbeta segments and 13 reverse primers for TCR Jbeta segments was used. The CDR3 region of rearranged TCR beta genes was amplified from genomic DNA with a multiplex PCR assay. The amplified TCR beta libraries were sequenced on the Illumina HiSeq System as 87-base-pair reads. Per the authors' processing: A later analysis counted tens of millions of unique TCR beta chains across the roughly 700 repertoires, and 10 million to 12 million of these chains were shared by at least two donors. To remove PCR and sequencing errors, raw reads were error-corrected and collapsed into unique sequences using a nearest-neighbor algorithm that merged closely related sequences. To assign V, D and J gene segments, CDR3 sequences were aligned to IMGT reference sequences. For a sequence to be retained, at least a six-nucleotide match to both a V gene segment and a J gene segment was required. A rearrangement was called productive if the CDR3 had no stop codons and remained in frame with V and J, and every other rearrangement was called non-productive. CDR3 was defined by IMGT convention, running from the second conserved V-encoded cysteine to the conserved J-encoded phenylalanine. The earlier analysis of about 590 of the donors excluded sequences that lacked an unambiguous match to a single V gene segment. An earlier analysis of 550 to 650 of the donors classified V segments as functional when productive rearrangements were above 56.7% and as segregating when the standard deviation between donors was above 5%. To diagnose cytomegalovirus status from the catalog of TCR beta chain sequences, a statistical classification framework was built. In a later analysis, TCR nucleotide sequences were compared against IMGT/GENE-DB human TR gene sequences so that V and J genes could be assigned. The TCRdist pipeline was used in a later analysis to assign CDR3 sequences and most-parsimonious VDJ recombination scenarios. In a later analysis, every TCR beta chain was defined by the combination of its CDR3 amino acid sequence and its V-gene family, and reads without a unique V-gene family were dropped. To address suspected cross-contamination and a sequencing artifact, a later analysis removed 450 to 700 highly shared, low-generation-probability nucleotide sequences. A later analysis calculated a clonal expansion index for each public chain from normalized within-repertoire ranks of inferred template counts. In a later analysis, generation probabilities were computed with a VDJ recombination model fitted to out-of-frame rearrangements, and the resulting probabilities were checked against IGoR. In a later analysis, TCR-TCR, TCR-HLA and TCR-CMV co-occurrence was scored with hypergeometric tests, and a repertoire-size bias correction was applied to TCR pairs. A later analysis estimated false discovery rates by permuting HLA or CMV assignments 20 times. A later analysis grouped co-occurring TCRs with DBSCAN, adding TCRdist sequence similarity when clustering within HLA-allele-positive subsets. Co-occurrence clustering excluded repertoires with fewer than 30,000 or more than 120,000 public chains, plus five with anomalous nucleotide sharing. In its TCRdb copy, this immuneACCESS table keeps in-frame sequences only and misses some clones. Where compared with another copy, unresolved V genes explain less than half of these, and the others have no known cause. From that table come the V and J calls and clone size; the DNA was used to work out D and trimming. The sample yields over 250,000 clones; 86% were counted once. The top ten clones comprise around 4% of the sample.

The sequenced material came from PBMCs. This sequence originates from a man aged 40-49 years in good health and CMV-seropositive.

The CDR3 region: CATTIDRTGNTLSNQPQHF. The DNA is TGTGCCACTACGATCGATAGGACAGGAAATACCCTTAGCAATCAGCCCCAGCATTTT. Recombination linked TRBV28 to TRBJ1-5, and 7 junctional nucleotides match TRBD1. In the germline V gene, CDR1 corresponds to MDHEN and CDR2 to SYDVKM. Inclusive of the bounding cysteine and phenylalanine, the CDR3 is 19 residues long. CDR3 DNA only is kept here, 57 bases in frame from base 1. At the junction V is shortened by 10 bases and J by 0 bases; bases outside the gene matches: 21.